This T cell receptor beta chain was recorded in a study of T cell changes during pregnancy in multiple sclerosis. Assay: immunoSEQ multiplex PCR; the TCRdb copy retains only in-frame clones and omits some. This table holds 30,000 to 40,000 clones, approximately 91% found once. The input for sequencing was CD4+ T cells from peripheral blood mononuclear cells, taken in the third trimester of pregnancy. The sequence derives from a female donor in good health, enrolled as a control in a pregnancy study.

The CDR3 loop reads CASSARGGIGETQYF. CDR3 in DNA: TGTGCCAGCAGCGCCCGGGGAGGGATCGGGGAGACCCAGTACTTC. The chain recombines TRBV9 with TRBJ2-5; 7 nucleotides line up with TRBD2. Germline CDR1 is SGDLS and CDR2 is YYNGEE. Unmatched junction bases numbered 10, after V lost 3 bases and J lost 5 bases. This CDR3 comprises 15 residues.